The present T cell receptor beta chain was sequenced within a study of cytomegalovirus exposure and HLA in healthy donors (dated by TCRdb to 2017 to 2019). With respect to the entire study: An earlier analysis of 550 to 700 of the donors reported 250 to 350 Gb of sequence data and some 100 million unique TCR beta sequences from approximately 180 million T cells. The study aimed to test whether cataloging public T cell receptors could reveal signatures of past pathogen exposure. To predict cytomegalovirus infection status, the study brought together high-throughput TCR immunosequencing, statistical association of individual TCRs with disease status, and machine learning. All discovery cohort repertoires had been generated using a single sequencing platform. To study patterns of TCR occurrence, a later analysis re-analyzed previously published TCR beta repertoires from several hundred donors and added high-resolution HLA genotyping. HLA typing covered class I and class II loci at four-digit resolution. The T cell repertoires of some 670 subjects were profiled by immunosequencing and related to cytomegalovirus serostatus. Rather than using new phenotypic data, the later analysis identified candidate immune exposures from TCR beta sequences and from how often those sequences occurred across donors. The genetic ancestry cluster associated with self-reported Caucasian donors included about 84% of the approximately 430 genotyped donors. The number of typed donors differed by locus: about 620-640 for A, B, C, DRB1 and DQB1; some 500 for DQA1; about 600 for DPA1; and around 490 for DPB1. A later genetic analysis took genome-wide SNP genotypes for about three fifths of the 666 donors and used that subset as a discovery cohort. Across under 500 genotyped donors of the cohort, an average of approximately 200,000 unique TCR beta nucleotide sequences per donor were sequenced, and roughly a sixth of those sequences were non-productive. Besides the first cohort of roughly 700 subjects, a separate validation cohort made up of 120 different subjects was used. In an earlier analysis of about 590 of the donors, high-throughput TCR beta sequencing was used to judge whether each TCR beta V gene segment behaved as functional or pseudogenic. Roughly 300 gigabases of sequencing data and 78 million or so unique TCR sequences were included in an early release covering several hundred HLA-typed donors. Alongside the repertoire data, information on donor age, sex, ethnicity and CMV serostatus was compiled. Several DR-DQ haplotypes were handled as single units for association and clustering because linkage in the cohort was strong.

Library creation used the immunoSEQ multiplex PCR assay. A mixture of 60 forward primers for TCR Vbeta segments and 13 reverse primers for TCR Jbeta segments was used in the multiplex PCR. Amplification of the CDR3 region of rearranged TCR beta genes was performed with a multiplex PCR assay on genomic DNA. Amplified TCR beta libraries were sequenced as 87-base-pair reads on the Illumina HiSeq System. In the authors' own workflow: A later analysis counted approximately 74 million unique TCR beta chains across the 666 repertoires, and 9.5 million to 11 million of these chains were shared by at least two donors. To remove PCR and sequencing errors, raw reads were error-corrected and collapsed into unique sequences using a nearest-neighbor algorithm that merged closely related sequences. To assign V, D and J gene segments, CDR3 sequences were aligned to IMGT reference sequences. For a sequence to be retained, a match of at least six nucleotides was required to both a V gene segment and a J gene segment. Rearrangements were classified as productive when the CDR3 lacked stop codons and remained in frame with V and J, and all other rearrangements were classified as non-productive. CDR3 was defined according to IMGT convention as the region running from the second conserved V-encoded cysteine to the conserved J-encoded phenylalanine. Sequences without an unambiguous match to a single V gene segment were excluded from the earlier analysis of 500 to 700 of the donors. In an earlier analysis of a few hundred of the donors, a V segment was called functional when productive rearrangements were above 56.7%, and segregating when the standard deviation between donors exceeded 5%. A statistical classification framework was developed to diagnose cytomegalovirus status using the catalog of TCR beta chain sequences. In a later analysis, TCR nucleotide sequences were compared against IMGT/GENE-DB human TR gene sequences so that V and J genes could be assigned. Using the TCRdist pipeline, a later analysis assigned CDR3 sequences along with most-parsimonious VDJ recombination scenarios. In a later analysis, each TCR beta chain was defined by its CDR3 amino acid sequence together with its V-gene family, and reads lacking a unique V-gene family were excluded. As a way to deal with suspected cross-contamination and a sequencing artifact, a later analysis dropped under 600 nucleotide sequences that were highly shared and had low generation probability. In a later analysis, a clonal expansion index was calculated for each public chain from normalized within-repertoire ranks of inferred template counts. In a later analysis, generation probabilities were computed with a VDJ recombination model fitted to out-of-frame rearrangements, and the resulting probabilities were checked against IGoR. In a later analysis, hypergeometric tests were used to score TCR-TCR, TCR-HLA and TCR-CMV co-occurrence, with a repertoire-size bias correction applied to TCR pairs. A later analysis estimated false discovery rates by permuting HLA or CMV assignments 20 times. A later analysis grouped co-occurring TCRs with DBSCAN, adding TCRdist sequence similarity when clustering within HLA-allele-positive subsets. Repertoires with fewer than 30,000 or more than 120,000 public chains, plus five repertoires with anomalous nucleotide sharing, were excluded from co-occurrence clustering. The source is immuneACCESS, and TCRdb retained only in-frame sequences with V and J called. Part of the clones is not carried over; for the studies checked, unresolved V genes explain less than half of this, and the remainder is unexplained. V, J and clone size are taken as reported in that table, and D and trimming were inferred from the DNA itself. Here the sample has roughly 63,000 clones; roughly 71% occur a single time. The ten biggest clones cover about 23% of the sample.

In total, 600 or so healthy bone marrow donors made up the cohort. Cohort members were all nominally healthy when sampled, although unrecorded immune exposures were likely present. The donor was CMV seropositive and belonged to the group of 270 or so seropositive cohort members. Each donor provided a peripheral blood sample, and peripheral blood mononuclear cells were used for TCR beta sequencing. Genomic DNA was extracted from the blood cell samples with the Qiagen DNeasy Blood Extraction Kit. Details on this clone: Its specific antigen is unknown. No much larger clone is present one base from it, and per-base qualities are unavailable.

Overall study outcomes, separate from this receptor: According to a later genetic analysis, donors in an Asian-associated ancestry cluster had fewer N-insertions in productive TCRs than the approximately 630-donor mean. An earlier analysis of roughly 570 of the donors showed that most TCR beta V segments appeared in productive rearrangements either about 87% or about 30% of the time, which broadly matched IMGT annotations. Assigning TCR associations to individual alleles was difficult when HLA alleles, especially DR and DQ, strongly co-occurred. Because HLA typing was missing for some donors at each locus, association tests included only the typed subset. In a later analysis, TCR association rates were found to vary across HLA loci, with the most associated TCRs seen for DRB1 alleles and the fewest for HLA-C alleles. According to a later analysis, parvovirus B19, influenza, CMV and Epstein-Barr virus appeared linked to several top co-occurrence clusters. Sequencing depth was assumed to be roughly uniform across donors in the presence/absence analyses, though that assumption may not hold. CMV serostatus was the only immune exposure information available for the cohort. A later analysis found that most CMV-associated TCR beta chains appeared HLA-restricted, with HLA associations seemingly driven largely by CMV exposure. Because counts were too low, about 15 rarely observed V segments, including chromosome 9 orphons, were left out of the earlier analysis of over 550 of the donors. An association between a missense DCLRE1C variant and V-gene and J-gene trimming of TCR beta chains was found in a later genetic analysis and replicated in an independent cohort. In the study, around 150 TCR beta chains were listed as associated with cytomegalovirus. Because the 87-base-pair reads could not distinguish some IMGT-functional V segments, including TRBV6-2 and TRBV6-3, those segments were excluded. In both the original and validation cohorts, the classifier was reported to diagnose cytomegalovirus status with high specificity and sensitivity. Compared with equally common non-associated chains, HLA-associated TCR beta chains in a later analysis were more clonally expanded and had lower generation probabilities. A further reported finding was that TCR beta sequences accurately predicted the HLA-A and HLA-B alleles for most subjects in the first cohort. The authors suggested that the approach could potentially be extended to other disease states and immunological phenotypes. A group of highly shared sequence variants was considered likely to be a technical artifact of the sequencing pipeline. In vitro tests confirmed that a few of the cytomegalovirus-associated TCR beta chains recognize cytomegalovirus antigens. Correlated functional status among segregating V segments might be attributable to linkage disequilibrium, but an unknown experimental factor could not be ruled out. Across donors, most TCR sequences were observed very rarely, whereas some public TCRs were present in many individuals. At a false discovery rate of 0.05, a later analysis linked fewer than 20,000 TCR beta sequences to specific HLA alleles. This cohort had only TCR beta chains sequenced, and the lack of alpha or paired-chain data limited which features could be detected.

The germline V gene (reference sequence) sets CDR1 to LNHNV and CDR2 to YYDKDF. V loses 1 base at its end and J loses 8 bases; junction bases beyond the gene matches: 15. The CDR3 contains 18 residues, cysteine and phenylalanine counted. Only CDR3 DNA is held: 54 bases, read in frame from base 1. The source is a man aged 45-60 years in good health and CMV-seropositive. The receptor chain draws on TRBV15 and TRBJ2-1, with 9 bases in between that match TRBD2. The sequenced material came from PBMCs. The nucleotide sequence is TGTGCCACCAGCAGAGCAAGGAGGGGTAGCGGGAGAAGCCATGAGCAGTTCTTC. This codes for CATSRARRGSGRSHEQFF. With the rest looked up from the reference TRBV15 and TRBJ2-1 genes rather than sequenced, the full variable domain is DAMVIQNPRYQVTQFGKPVTLSCSQTLNHNVMYWYQQKSSQAPKLLFHYYDKDFNNEADTPDNFQSRRPNTSFCFLDIRSPGLGDTAMYLCATSRARRGSGRSHEQFFGPGTRLTVL.